A selection of T cell receptor beta chains follows, all from one sample in a study of vaccination effects on CD4 cells after COVID-19. For these receptors, no antigen is known. TCRdb keeps only in-frame clones here, not all; method: immunoSEQ multiplex PCR. The sample holds fewer than 25,000 clones, 70% to 80% seen once. The specimen was CD4+ T cells from PBMCs cultured with HCoV-OC43 spike peptides, collected before COVID-19 vaccination. These receptors came from a human donor who received a COVID-19 vaccine. Both conserved end residues are part of each CDR3. The D gene is left open where the match is weak. Rows give clone size only sometimes, using once, few, many, or a class for an expanded clone.

J: TRBJ1-3; V: TRBV5-1; D: TRBD1; size: -; DNA: TGCGCCAGCAGCGCCGGGACAGGGGGAAACACCATATATTTT; CDR3: CASSAGTGGNTIYF
J: TRBJ1-3; V: TRBV9; D: -; size: -; DNA: TGTGCCAGCAGCTACGGGACTTCTGGAAACACCATATATTTT; CDR3: CASSYGTSGNTIYF
J: TRBJ2-2; V: TRBV5-4; D: TRBD2; size: -; DNA: TGTGCCAGCAGCTTGGTGGTGACTAGCGGGAGAACCGGGGAGCTGTTTTTT; CDR3: CASSLVVTSGRTGELFF
J: TRBJ2-7; V: TRBV20-1; D: -; size: -; DNA: TGCAGTGCTTCAGGACTCAACGAGCAGTACTTC; CDR3: CSASGLNEQYF
J: TRBJ2-1; V: TRBV11-3; D: -; size: -; DNA: TGTGCCAGCAGCGAACGGGGTTTGCCCTACAATGAGCAGTTCTTC; CDR3: CASSERGLPYNEQFF
J: TRBJ1-6; V: TRBV18; D: -; size: -; DNA: TGTGCCAGCTCACCAGGGATAGATTCACCCCTCCACTTT; CDR3: CASSPGIDSPLHF
J: TRBJ2-1; V: TRBV5-1; D: -; size: -; DNA: TGCGCCAGCAGCTTGGGACAGAACTCCTACAATGAGCAGTTCTTC; CDR3: CASSLGQNSYNEQFF
J: TRBJ2-1; V: TRBV6-1; D: TRBD2; size: -; DNA: TGTGCCAGCAGTGAATTTGTAGCGGGGGCGACCAATGAGCAGTTCTTC; CDR3: CASSEFVAGATNEQFF
J: TRBJ2-1; V: TRBV11-2; D: -; size: -; DNA: TGTGCCAGCAGTCTGACCCCAAGCGGGGAGCAGTTCTTC; CDR3: CASSLTPSGEQFF
J: TRBJ1-1; V: TRBV28; D: -; size: -; DNA: TGTGCCAGCTTAAGTCCGGGACGGGGATTCAACACTGAAGCTTTCTTT; CDR3: CASLSPGRGFNTEAFF
J: TRBJ2-5; V: TRBV9; D: -; size: medium-sized; DNA: TGTGCCAGCAGCGGAATGCCGGAGACCCAGTACTTC; CDR3: CASSGMPETQYF
J: TRBJ2-2; V: TRBV18; D: TRBD2; size: few; DNA: TGTGCCAGCTCACAGCGCTCTAGCGGGAGTGCCGGGGAGCTGTTTTTT; CDR3: CASSQRSSGSAGELFF
J: TRBJ1-3; V: TRBV19; D: TRBD1; size: -; DNA: TGTGCCAGTAGAACCTCCGGGACAGGGTGGGAAAACACCATATATTTT; CDR3: CASRTSGTGWENTIYF
J: TRBJ1-2; V: TRBV6-5; D: -; size: -; DNA: TGTGCCAGCAGCCGCCCAGGGGAGGGCTACACCTTC; CDR3: CASSRPGEGYTF
J: TRBJ2-7; V: TRBV19; D: -; size: few; DNA: TGTGCCAGTAGTATAGACGCGGGGCCCGGGGGTTACGAGCAGTACTTC; CDR3: CASSIDAGPGGYEQYF
J: TRBJ2-2; V: TRBV7-7; D: -; size: -; DNA: TGTGCCAGCAGGGGAGAACGCACCGGGGAGCTGTTTTTT; CDR3: CASRGERTGELFF
J: TRBJ1-5; V: TRBV6-5; D: TRBD1; size: -; DNA: TGTGCCAGCACCGGACAGGGTGGCAATCAGCCCCAGCATTTT; CDR3: CASTGQGGNQPQHF
J: TRBJ2-7; V: TRBV10-1; D: -; size: -; DNA: TGCGCCAGCAGTAAGACCCCCGAGTCCTACGAGCAGTACTTC; CDR3: CASSKTPESYEQYF
J: TRBJ2-7; V: TRBV6-5; D: -; size: once; DNA: TGTGCCAGCAGCTACGGAATCGAGTCTCGCTACGAGCAGTACTTC; CDR3: CASSYGIESRYEQYF
J: TRBJ2-3; V: TRBV5-3; D: TRBD2; size: few; DNA: TGTGCCAGAAGCTCAACTAGCGGAGTGGATCCAGATACGCAGTATTTT; CDR3: CARSSTSGVDPDTQYF
J: TRBJ1-2; V: TRBV5-4; D: -; size: -; DNA: TGTGCCAGCAGCCTCCAAGGGGGACAAGGATTATATGGCTACACCTTC; CDR3: CASSLQGGQGLYGYTF
J: TRBJ2-1; V: TRBV29-1; D: -; size: -; DNA: TGCAGCGCAGACTCTGCTAGGGGCTCCTACAATGAGCAGTTCTTC; CDR3: CSADSARGSYNEQFF
J: TRBJ2-7; V: TRBV5-1; D: -; size: -; DNA: TGCGCCTCAAGCGGCTCCTCCTACGAGCAGTACTTC; CDR3: CASSGSSYEQYF
J: TRBJ2-2; V: TRBV7-6; D: TRBD1; size: -; DNA: TGTGCCAGCAGCTTAGCTTCGGGACAGAGAACCGGGGAGCTGTTTTTT; CDR3: CASSLASGQRTGELFF
J: TRBJ1-1; V: TRBV18; D: TRBD1; size: -; DNA: TGTGCCAGCTCACCGACAGGGCGAACTGAAGCTTTCTTT; CDR3: CASSPTGRTEAFF
J: TRBJ2-5; V: TRBV6-2/TRBV6-3; D: TRBD2; size: -; DNA: TGTGCCAGCAGCGAGGTGGCTAGCGGAGAGACCCAGTACTTC; CDR3: CASSEVASGETQYF
J: TRBJ1-6; V: TRBV7-8; D: TRBD1; size: -; DNA: TGTGCCAGCAGCTCCGGACAGGGGAATACTTCACCCCTCCACTTT; CDR3: CASSSGQGNTSPLHF
J: TRBJ1-4; V: TRBV6-5; D: -; size: -; DNA: TGTGCCAGCAGTTACTCGGGTGCAACTAATGAAAAACTGTTTTTT; CDR3: CASSYSGATNEKLFF
J: TRBJ1-2; V: TRBV19; D: -; size: -; DNA: TGTGCCAGTAACGGGGGCAATAACTATGGCTACACCTTC; CDR3: CASNGGNNYGYTF
J: TRBJ1-2; V: TRBV10-1; D: -; size: -; DNA: TGCGCCAGCAGTGTGGACGGGGGAGTCGGCTACACCTTC; CDR3: CASSVDGGVGYTF
J: TRBJ2-3; V: TRBV29-1; D: TRBD2; size: -; DNA: TGCAGCGCCCAAGGGACTAGCGGGGGAAAAGATACGCAGTATTTT; CDR3: CSAQGTSGGKDTQYF
J: TRBJ2-3; V: TRBV2; D: TRBD2; size: -; DNA: TGTGCCAGCAAGACAGGACTAGCGGACACAGATACGCAGTATTTT; CDR3: CASKTGLADTDTQYF
J: TRBJ2-3; V: TRBV27; D: TRBD2; size: -; DNA: TGTGCCAGCAGTTGGGCTAGCGGGAGGGCCTATGTAACAGATACGCAGTATTTT; CDR3: CASSWASGRAYVTDTQYF